The rows below give T cell receptor beta chains drawn from one sample of a study of blood T cell repertoires in COVID-19. Sequencing was performed with immunoSEQ multiplex PCR; in TCRdb, only in-frame clones are kept and a portion is missing. The sample holds 200,000 to 250,000 clones, roughly 85% seen once. Sequenced sample: peripheral blood. These receptors came from a man younger than 35 with active or convalescent COVID-19. CDR3s leave out the opening cysteine and the closing phenylalanine or tryptophan. For some rows the clone size is stated as once, few or many, or as a class when expanded; others skip it.

V gene	J gene	clone size	CDR3 protein
TRBV29-1	TRBJ2-7	NA	SIGLANSYEQY
TRBV7-3	TRBJ2-3	NA	ASSSGLGQADTQY
TRBV27	TRBJ1-2	NA	ASSFGTGGLYGYT
TRBV6-5	TRBJ2-4	NA	ASSPTGMDIQY
TRBV6-2/TRBV6-3	TRBJ1-1	once	ASSQTHRATEAF
TRBV3-1/TRBV3-2	TRBJ2-2	NA	ASSQDPLAANTGELF
TRBV18	TRBJ1-2	few	ASSPGRGNYGYT
TRBV11-2	TRBJ2-7	NA	ASSLRTGSYEQY
TRBV7-3	TRBJ2-1	NA	ASSSKSGIRVNEQF
TRBV27	TRBJ2-5	NA	ASGDRQGIETQY
TRBV9	TRBJ1-2	NA	ASSVDSTADGYT
TRBV30	TRBJ1-6	NA	AWSVSRKGQAQSPLH
TRBV7-3	TRBJ2-1	NA	ASSLNPPRGVQF
TRBV20-1	TRBJ1-2	NA	SASGFGLRFNGYT
TRBV5-6	TRBJ2-5	NA	ASSDPTRGETQY
TRBV14	TRBJ2-5	NA	ASSQIPPGTSGGARQETQY
TRBV3-1/TRBV3-2	TRBJ2-3	NA	ASSQGRGYTDTQY
TRBV5-4	TRBJ2-2	NA	ASSFGQAGELF
TRBV5-1	TRBJ2-7	NA	ASSLPGGGGYEQY
TRBV6-4	TRBJ2-3	NA	ASSDRAGGDTQY
TRBV6-5	TRBJ1-6	NA	ASRRPLDRLSPLH
TRBV25-1	TRBJ2-5	once	ASSAGWETQY
TRBV5-1	TRBJ2-7	NA	ASSKTDTISYEQY
TRBV28	TRBJ1-5	few	ASTLPPFGSTNGNQPQH
TRBV6-2/TRBV6-3	TRBJ2-7	NA	ASSWDRGSYEQY
TRBV6-4	TRBJ1-6	few	ASSEGQVYSPLH
TRBV18	TRBJ1-2	NA	ASSPQGLLNYGYT
TRBV28	TRBJ2-7	NA	ASSLWGLAGNEQY
TRBV7-9	TRBJ2-1	NA	ASSSTLHNEQF
TRBV7-8	TRBJ2-5	once	ASSKGTSGRAEETQY
TRBV19	TRBJ1-1	NA	ASSITGVNTEAF
TRBV7-2	TRBJ1-4	NA	ASSLDRGRNEKLF
TRBV2	TRBJ2-7	NA	ASSGPLYSYEQY
TRBV19	TRBJ1-1	NA	ASSILTNTEAF
TRBV11-1	TRBJ1-1	NA	ASSPRGIGVDTEAF
TRBV6-2/TRBV6-3	TRBJ2-7	NA	ASSWAPTGYYEQY
TRBV5-1	TRBJ2-1	NA	ASFPLAGGGNEQF
TRBV6-5	TRBJ2-5	NA	ATGTGPETQY
TRBV11-3	TRBJ1-1	few	ASSLSVDTEAF
TRBV10-3	TRBJ1-6	NA	AISDSESSYNSPLH
TRBV5-4	TRBJ1-2	NA	ASSSIQGFDGYT
TRBV5-1	TRBJ1-1	NA	ASSLIVRVPDTEAF
TRBV19	TRBJ1-2	NA	ASMNRAYGYT
TRBV19	TRBJ1-6	NA	ATTLGGLDSPLH